The 9 T cell receptor beta chains in this list originate from one sample, sequenced in a study of T-cell reconstitution after alpha-beta-depleted transplantation in children. Molecular barcoding with unique molecular identifiers was used for the TCRbeta library. TCRdb passed the PCR reads through MiXCR, listing each CDR3 protein once. The data hold roughly 500,000 distinct CDR3 sequences, with 10% to 13% observed a single time. Source: PBMCs, taken before TCRalphabeta/CD19-depleted stem cell transplant. All receptors come from a child aged 2 to 15 with inherited bone marrow failure, due to receive a stem cell transplant.

This clonotype was counted many times. The gene calls are TRBV12-3 or TRBV12-4 and TRBJ2-5; no clear D gene. The CDR3 extends over 13 amino acids. Trimming removed 6 bases at V and 5 bases at J, with 13 bases between. CDR3 sequence reads: CASRASLGETQYF. DNA for the CDR3: TGTGCCAGCAGGGCGTCCCTAGGTGAGACCCAGTACTTC.

With regard to this clonotype: A clone one base away is much larger, so this may be a read error. J is TRBJ2-1 and V is TRBV7-2; D unclear. V lost 2 bases, J lost 8 bases, and 10 bases lay in between. Germline V gives CDR1 SGHTA, CDR2 FQGNSA. There are 13 residues in the CDR3. The CDR3 DNA follows: TGTGCCAGCAGCTTACCCCGTTGGGATGAGCAGTTCTTC. Translation gives CASSLPRWDEQFF. The variable domain in full, completed from reference TRBV7-2 and TRBJ2-1, reads GAGVSQSPSNKVTEKGKDVELRCDPISGHTALYWYRQSLGQGLEFLIYFQGNSAPDKSGLPSDRFSAERTGGSVSTLTIQRTQQEDSAVYLCASSLPRWDEQFFGPGTRLTVL.

At least ten counts were recorded for this clonotype. V usage is TRBV12-3 or TRBV12-4 and J usage is TRBJ1-2; D ambiguous. This CDR3 has 15 residues. The V and J ends lost 8 bases and 2 bases respectively, with 18 bases between them. CDR3 residues: CASGRDSSLNYGYTF. CDR3 DNA: TGTGCCAGCGGGAGAGATTCGAGCCTAAACTATGGCTACACCTTC.

There are a few counts of this clonotype. V gene TRBV20-1 combines with J gene TRBJ1-5; D not resolved. Trimming took 1 base from V and 1 from J, leaving 11 bases between them. The CDR3 has 15 residues. The germline V gene has CDR1 DFQATT and CDR2 SNEGSKA (reference sequence). The CDR3 here is CSARARLLSNQPQHF. CDR3 DNA sequence: TGCAGTGCTAGAGCTCGGCTACTCAGCAATCAGCCCCAGCATTTT.

This clonotype was recorded at least ten times. The V and J genes are TRBV20-1 and TRBJ2-1; the D is unclear. Germline CDR1 reads DFQATT; CDR2 reads SNEGSKA (reference sequence). CDR3 length: 13 amino acids. V was shortened by 5 bases and J by 8 bases, with 16 bases between the two germline ends. The DNA for the CDR3 is TGCAGTGCTGCCCGTGCGCGGCTGGATGAGCAGTTCTTC. Protein product: CSAARARLDEQFF.

The chain links TRBV13 to TRBJ2-1; D is unresolved. This CDR3 spans 16 amino acids. The V end lost 3 bases, the J end lost 0 bases, and 12 bases lay between the germline ends. CDR1 and CDR2 (germline): PRHDT, FYEKMQ (reference sequence). The CDR3 DNA reads TGTGCCAGCAGCTTCGGGCTCCTCAGCTCCTACAATGAGCAGTTCTTC. Translated: CASSFGLLSSYNEQFF.

Many counts were recorded for this clonotype. The chain is built from TRBV5-1 and TRBJ1-5, with a possible D match to TRBD1 (5 bases). Germline V CDR1 and CDR2: SGHRS, YFSETQ. V lost 0 bases, J lost 9 bases, and 10 bases lay in between. This CDR3 has 13 amino acids. The CDR3, as DNA: TGCGCCAGCAGCTTGGGGGGCGGACCGCCCCAGCATTTT. It specifies CASSLGGGPPQHF.

This clonotype was seen ten or more times. This chain uses TRBV30 with TRBJ2-7; weak D call: TRBD1 (6 bases). The germline gives CDR1 GTSNPN, CDR2 SVGIG (reference sequence). Between the trimmed V and J ends, which lost 2 bases and 3 bases, there was a span of 17 bases. This CDR3 has 15 residues. The CDR3 DNA reads as TGTGCCTGGAGTATTCCGACAGGAGGAGGCTACGAGCAGTACTTC. Encoded protein: CAWSIPTGGGYEQYF.

This clonotype has just a few counts. J is TRBJ2-7 and V is TRBV27; D remains unclear. From germline, CDR1 is MNHEY and CDR2 SMNVEV (reference sequence). This CDR3 has 10 residues. Trimming shortened V by 11 bases and J by 6 bases, and 11 bases separated the two germline ends. The CDR3 sequence: CASVSSEQYF. DNA of the CDR3: TGTGCCTCAGTTTCGAGCGAGCAGTACTTC.